The clone carrying this T cell receptor (beta chain) was recorded many times. The target antigen is unknown. The data were taken from a study of early T cells in non-severe SARS-CoV-2 infection. At the level of the study: Bulk RNA taken from unsorted whole blood was sequenced, leaving chains unpaired. Study outcomes and limitations: VDJdb-based annotation leaned toward anti-spike CD8 responses and missed private and CD4 specificities.

Researchers attached unique molecular identifiers to individual cDNA molecules. TCRdb re-derived calls from the 5' RACE reads in MiXCR, one entry per CDR3 protein. The sample lists tens of thousands of distinct CDR3 sequences; approximately 12% were seen once. This CDR3 is built from 16 residues. With 4 bases removed from V and 0 bases from J, the gap between germline ends came to 16 bases. Germline CDR1 is SGHTA and CDR2 is FQGNSA. The specimen was whole blood. The rearrangement uses TRBV7-2 and TRBJ2-7; D is undetermined. The TCR was taken from an adult who was a healthcare worker with PCR-confirmed SARS-CoV-2 infection or an uninfected control (not recorded which). The CDR3 DNA sequence: TGTGCCAGCAGCTCAAGCAGGTTCCCTAGCTCCTACGAGCAGTACTTC. As protein: CASSSSRFPSSYEQYF. The full variable domain, completed using reference TRBV7-2 and TRBJ2-7, is GAGVSQSPSNKVTEKGKDVELRCDPISGHTALYWYRQSLGQGLEFLIYFQGNSAPDKSGLPSDRFSAERTGGSVSTLTIQRTQQEDSAVYLCASSSSRFPSSYEQYFGPGTRLTVT.